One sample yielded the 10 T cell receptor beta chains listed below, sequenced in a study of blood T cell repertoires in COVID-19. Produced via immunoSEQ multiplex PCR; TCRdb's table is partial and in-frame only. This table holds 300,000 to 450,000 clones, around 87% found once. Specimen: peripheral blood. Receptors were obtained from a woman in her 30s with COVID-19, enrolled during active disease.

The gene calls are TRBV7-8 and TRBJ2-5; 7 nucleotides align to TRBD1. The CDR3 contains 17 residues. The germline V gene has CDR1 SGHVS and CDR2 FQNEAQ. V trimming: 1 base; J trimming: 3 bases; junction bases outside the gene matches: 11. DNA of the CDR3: TGTGCCAGCAGCTTAGGCGTTTCGACAGGGTGGGAAGAGACCCAGTACTTC. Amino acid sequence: CASSLGVSTGWEETQYF.

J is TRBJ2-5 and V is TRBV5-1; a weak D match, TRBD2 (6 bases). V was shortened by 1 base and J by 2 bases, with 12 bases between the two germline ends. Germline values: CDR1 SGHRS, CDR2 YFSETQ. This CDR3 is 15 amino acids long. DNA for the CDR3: TGCGCCAGCAGCTTGACTAGCAGCGGGCAAGAGACCCAGTACTTC. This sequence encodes CASSLTSSGQETQYF.

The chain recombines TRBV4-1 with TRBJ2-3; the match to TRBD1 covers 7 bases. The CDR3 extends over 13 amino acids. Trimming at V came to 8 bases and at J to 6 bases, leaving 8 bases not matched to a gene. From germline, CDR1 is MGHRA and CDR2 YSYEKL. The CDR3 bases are TGCGCCAGCGCCCAACTACAGGGGGATACGCAGTATTTT. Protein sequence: CASAQLQGDTQYF.

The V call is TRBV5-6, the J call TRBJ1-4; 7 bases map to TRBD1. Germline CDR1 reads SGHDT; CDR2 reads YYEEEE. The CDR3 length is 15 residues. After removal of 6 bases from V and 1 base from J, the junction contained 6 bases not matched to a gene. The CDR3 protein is CASNKRGRTNEKLFF. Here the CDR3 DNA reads TGTGCCAGCAACAAGAGGGGGCGAACTAATGAAAAACTGTTTTTT.

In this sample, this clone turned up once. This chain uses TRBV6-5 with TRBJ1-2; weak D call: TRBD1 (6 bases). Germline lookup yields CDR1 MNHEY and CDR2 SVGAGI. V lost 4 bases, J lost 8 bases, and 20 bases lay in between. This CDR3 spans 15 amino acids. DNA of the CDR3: TGTGCCAGCAGTTCCGGGACACCCTCTTCACAAGGCTACACCTTC. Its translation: CASSSGTPSSQGYTF.

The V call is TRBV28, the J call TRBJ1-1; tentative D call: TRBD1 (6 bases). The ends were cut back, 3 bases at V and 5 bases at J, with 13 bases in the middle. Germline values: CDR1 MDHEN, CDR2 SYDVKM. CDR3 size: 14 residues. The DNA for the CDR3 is TGTGCCAGCAGTTTGGTAAGGGGGGGGACTGAAGCTTTCTTT. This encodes CASSLVRGGTEAFF.

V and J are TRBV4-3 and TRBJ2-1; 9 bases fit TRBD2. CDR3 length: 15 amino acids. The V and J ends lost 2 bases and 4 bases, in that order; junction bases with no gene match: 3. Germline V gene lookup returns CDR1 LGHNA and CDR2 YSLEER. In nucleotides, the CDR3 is TGCGCCAGCAGCCAACCGACTAGCGGATACAATGAGCAGTTCTTC. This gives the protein CASSQPTSGYNEQFF.

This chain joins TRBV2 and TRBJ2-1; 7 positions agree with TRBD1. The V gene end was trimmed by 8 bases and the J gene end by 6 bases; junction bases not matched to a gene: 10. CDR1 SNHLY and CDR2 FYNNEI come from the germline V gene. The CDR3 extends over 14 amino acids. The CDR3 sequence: CASFVGQGVNEQFF. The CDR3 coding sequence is TGTGCCAGCTTTGTCGGTCAGGGGGTCAATGAGCAGTTCTTC.

The CDR3: CASSFGGNRPYSNQPQHF. DNA of the CDR3: TGTGCCAGCAGCTTCGGGGGGAACCGCCCCTATAGCAATCAGCCCCAGCATTTT. The chain uses TRBV5-6 and TRBJ1-5; tentatively, D is TRBD1 (5 bases). This CDR3 has 18 residues. Germline values: CDR1 SGHDT, CDR2 YYEEEE. The ends were cut back, 2 bases at V and 0 bases at J, with 18 bases in the middle.

This chain's CDR3 is CAISGTGIIYGYTF. CDR3 sequence (DNA): TGTGCCATCAGCGGGACAGGGATAATCTATGGCTACACCTTC. The gene calls are TRBV10-3 and TRBJ1-2; 9 bases match TRBD1. CDR1 and CDR2 (germline): ENHRY, SYGVKD. This CDR3 is built from 14 residues. J was trimmed by 4 bases and V by 6 bases; bases with no gene match: 6.